These 14 T cell receptor beta chains were sequenced from one sample in a study of CD8 T cells in ankylosing spondylitis. TCRdb analysed the 5' RACE reads with MiXCR anew, one entry per CDR3 protein. The data hold under 120,000 distinct CDR3 sequences, with 20% to 30% observed a single time. Sequenced input: synovial fluid, either unsorted or a sorted T cell fraction (not recorded which). These receptors came from a male donor with ankylosing spondylitis.

The rearrangement links TRBV11-2 to TRBJ2-1; D unclear. The CDR3 is 14 amino acids. Germline CDR1 and CDR2: SGHAT and FQNNGV. V gave up 5 bases and J gave up 0 bases, with 8 bases separating them. The CDR3 region has the DNA TGTGCCAGCAGCCCTGTGGTCTCCTACAATGAGCAGTTCTTC. It specifies CASSPVVSYNEQFF.

This clonotype turned up a few times. The chain carries TRBV12-3 or TRBV12-4 and TRBJ1-2, with TRBD1 matching 7 bases. The CDR3 sequence is 14 residues long. Trimming cost V 6 bases and J 5 bases; bases outside gene matches: 9. The CDR3 bases are TGTGCCAGCAGAAGAGGGGGCTCGACTTATGGCTACACCTTC. Protein product: CASRRGGSTYGYTF.

Ten or more counts support this clonotype. The chain uses TRBV7-9 and TRBJ2-1; unclear D gene. Per germline, CDR1 SEHNR and CDR2 FQNEAQ (reference sequence). Trimming removed 1 base from V and 10 bases from J, with 11 bases in between. CDR3 length equals 13 residues. CDR3: CASSLVTTREQFF. Written as DNA, the CDR3 is TGTGCCAGCAGCTTAGTAACTACTCGGGAGCAGTTCTTC.

This clonotype appeared many times. This chain's CDR3 is CAISESGEAFF. CDR3 bases: TGTGCCATCAGTGAGTCAGGTGAAGCTTTCTTT. The chain couples TRBV10-3 to TRBJ1-1; D is ambiguous. Per germline, CDR1 ENHRY and CDR2 SYGVKD. Trimming took 0 bases from V and 7 from J, leaving 3 bases between them. The CDR3 sequence is 11 residues long.

The V gene is TRBV6-1, the J gene TRBJ2-1; TRBD1 matches 7 bases. V gave up 6 bases and J gave up 4 bases; unmatched junction bases: 6. The CDR3 has 14 amino acids. Germline CDR1 and CDR2: MNHNS and SASEGT. The CDR3 here is CASRTGPTYNEQFF. As DNA, the CDR3 is TGTGCCAGCAGGACAGGGCCAACTTACAATGAGCAGTTCTTC.

The table lists this clonotype with a few counts. V gene TRBV28 combines with J gene TRBJ2-6; tentatively, D is TRBD1 (6 bases). Per germline, CDR1 MDHEN and CDR2 SYDVKM. This CDR3 contains 16 residues. V was cut by 8 bases and J by 0 bases, with 14 bases left in between. CDR3 in amino acids: CASSETGNSGANVLTF. DNA of the CDR3: TGTGCCAGCTCGGAGACAGGCAACTCTGGGGCCAACGTCCTGACTTTC.

This clonotype has ten or more counts. The chain recombines TRBV6-6 with TRBJ1-1, with unresolved D. Trimming stripped 4 bases from V and 4 bases from J, with 10 bases between. Germline CDR1 MNHNY, CDR2 SVGAGI (reference sequence). This CDR3 has 13 amino acids. The CDR3 DNA follows: TGTGCCAGCAGTTTAACGGGTGGCACTGAAGCTTTCTTT. Amino acids: CASSLTGGTEAFF.

This clonotype turned up a few times. The chain links TRBV7-9 to TRBJ2-7; D is ambiguous. CDR1 and CDR2 from the germline V gene are SEHNR and FQNEAQ (reference sequence). Trimming stripped 0 bases from V and 12 bases from J, with 21 bases between. The CDR3 has 15 amino acids. CDR3 sequence: CASSLAVRGPAPMYV. In DNA, the CDR3 is TGTGCCAGCAGCTTAGCGGTGAGAGGACCCGCCCCTATGTACGTC.

At least ten counts were recorded for this clonotype. The CDR3 DNA reads as TGTGCCAGCAGCCAGCCGGGACAGGGGACGATCGGGGAGCTGTTTTTT. Protein product: CASSQPGQGTIGELFF. The chain combines TRBV3-1 with TRBJ2-2, with 10 positions matching TRBD1. Looked up from germline, CDR1 is LGHDT and CDR2 is YNNKEL (reference sequence). The V and J ends lost 3 bases and 7 bases, in that order; junction bases with no gene match: 8. CDR3 length: 16 residues. The complete variable domain, with remaining parts taken from reference TRBV3-1 and TRBJ2-2, reads DTAVSQTPKYLVTQMGNDKSIKCEQNLGHDTMYWYKQDSKKFLKIMFSYNNKELIINETVPNRFSPKSPDKAHLNLHINSLELGDSAVYFCASSQPGQGTIGELFFGEGSRLTVL.

This clonotype came up a few times. The chain employs TRBV11-1 and TRBJ2-1; TRBD2 aligns across 12 bases. Germline V lookup: CDR1 SGHAT, CDR2 FQDESV (reference sequence). This CDR3 spans 18 amino acids. The ends lost 5 bases at V and 4 bases at J; junction bases unmatched: 12. CDR3 in DNA: TGTGCCAGCAGCACTCCCGGGCTAGCGGGAGGGGAATACAATGAGCAGTTCTTC. This gives the protein CASSTPGLAGGEYNEQFF.

This clonotype turned up a few times. This rearrangement joins TRBV15 to TRBJ1-4; 11 bases are shared with TRBD1. CDR1 is LNHNV and CDR2 is YYDKDF in the germline V gene (reference sequence). CDR3 length: 15 residues. The V and J ends lost 7 bases and 7 bases, in that order; junction bases with no gene match: 8. CDR3 residues: CATTIGQGAAEKLFF. CDR3 coding DNA: TGTGCCACCACCATCGGACAGGGGGCGGCTGAAAAACTGTTTTTT.

The gene calls are TRBV20-1 and TRBJ2-1; unclear D gene. Germline V gene sequence: CDR1 DFQATT, CDR2 SNEGSKA (reference sequence). The V and J ends lost 5 bases and 0 bases respectively, with 20 bases between them. This CDR3 spans 17 amino acids. The CDR3 DNA reads as TGCAGTGCTCCTGTTTTAGAGGCGTTGAGCTCCTACAATGAGCAGTTCTTC. Translated, it gives CSAPVLEALSSYNEQFF.

This clonotype was observed a handful of times. This chain links TRBV24-1 with TRBJ2-3; TRBD2 matches 10 bases. The V gene end was trimmed by 5 bases and the J gene end by 3 bases; junction bases not matched to a gene: 16. This CDR3 comprises 19 residues. Germline CDR1 and CDR2: KGHDR and SFDVKD. CDR3 loop: CATSAAPGASGSGTDTQYF. For the CDR3, the DNA is TGTGCCACCAGTGCCGCGCCAGGGGCTAGCGGGAGCGGGACAGATACGCAGTATTTT.

This clonotype showed up just a few times. V usage is TRBV12-3 or TRBV12-4 and J usage is TRBJ2-1; D is unclear. This CDR3 has 13 residues. The germline V and J ends were trimmed by 11 bases and 6 bases, with 17 bases remaining between them. CDR3 bases: TGTGCCTCCCAGCCGGGTTGGGTCAATGAGCAGTTCTTC. Protein: CASQPGWVNEQFF.